Shown below are 21 T cell receptor beta chains from a single sample sequenced in a study of control samples from healthy donors and cancer patients. Data came from immunoSEQ multiplex PCR; TCRdb stores just in-frame clones and leaves some out. In all, the sample yields 150,000 to 200,000 clones. The sample taken for sequencing was blood. These receptors were taken from a woman younger than 45 in good health.

This sequence joins TRBV19 and TRBJ2-2; D is possibly TRBD2 (7 bases). The V end was cut by 4 bases, the J end by 7 bases, with 13 bases between. Germline V gene sequence: CDR1 LNHDA, CDR2 SQIVND (reference sequence). CDR3 size: 14 residues. CDR3 sequence (DNA): TGTGCCAGTAGTACGCGGGGGCGGAACGGGGAGCTGTTTTTT. Its translation is CASSTRGRNGELFF. The full variable domain, its missing parts supplied by reference TRBV19 and TRBJ2-2, is DGGITQSPKYLFRKEGQNVTLSCEQNLNHDAMYWYRQDPGQGLRLIYYSQIVNDFQKGDIAEGYSVSREKKESFPLTVTSAQKNPTAFYLCASSTRGRNGELFFGEGSRLTVL.

This chain uses TRBV6-4 with TRBJ1-6, with a possible D match to TRBD1 (5 bases). CDR1 and CDR2 from the germline V gene are MRHNA and SNTAGT. V shed 2 bases and J shed 10 bases, with 15 bases lying between them. This CDR3 is built from 15 residues. The CDR3 loop reads CASSDQALGVSPLHF. The CDR3 bases are TGTGCCAGCAGTGACCAGGCTCTAGGGGTGTCACCCCTCCACTTT.

The V and J genes are TRBV7-2 and TRBJ2-4, with D perhaps matching TRBD1 (6 bases). The CDR3 is made up of 15 amino acids. The germline CDR1 and CDR2 sequences are SGHTA and FQGNSA. Trimming removed 4 bases from V and 6 bases from J, with 16 bases in between. CDR3 sequence reads: CASSSSTQGRNIQYF. The CDR3 nucleotides are TGTGCCAGCAGCTCCAGTACACAGGGAAGAAACATTCAGTACTTC.

This chain links TRBV19 with TRBJ1-6, with 10 positions matching TRBD1. The germline gives CDR1 LNHDA, CDR2 SQIVND (reference sequence). The CDR3 is 15 amino acids. The ends lost 5 bases at V and 7 bases at J; junction bases unmatched: 5. Here the CDR3 DNA reads TGTGCCAGTAGTTCTCCGGGACAGGGGAATTCACCCCTCCACTTT. This encodes CASSSPGQGNSPLHF.

V usage is TRBV27 and J usage is TRBJ1-1; 10 bases line up with TRBD1. With 2 bases clipped from V and 5 bases from J, the junction kept 5 bases outside the gene matches. The CDR3 has 15 residues. The germline V gene encodes CDR1 MNHEY and CDR2 SMNVEV (reference sequence). CDR3 sequence (DNA): TGTGCCAGCAGTTTAGACAGGGGGCCAGGAACTGAAGCTTTCTTT. This codes for CASSLDRGPGTEAFF.

The chain employs TRBV6-5 and TRBJ2-5, with 7 bases lining up with TRBD2. The ends lost 8 bases at V and 1 base at J; junction bases unmatched: 7. Germline loops: CDR1 MNHEY, CDR2 SVGAGI. The CDR3 totals 14 residues. CDR3 region: CASHQTGGQETQYF. In nucleotides, the CDR3 is TGTGCCAGCCACCAAACGGGGGGCCAAGAGACCCAGTACTTC.

The V and J genes are TRBV19 and TRBJ1-4; possible D gene TRBD1, 6 bases. Trimming pared 1 base from V and 3 bases from J, leaving 15 bases between. Germline CDR1 and CDR2: LNHDA and SQIVND (reference sequence). The CDR3 has 17 residues. The CDR3 region has the DNA TGTGCCAGTAGTATAGCTATAAAATGGACAGCTAATGAAAAACTGTTTTTT. This gives the protein CASSIAIKWTANEKLFF.

This chain uses TRBV11-2 with TRBJ2-7, with D perhaps being TRBD1 or TRBD2 (6 bases each). The CDR3 covers 15 residues. Germline V lookup: CDR1 SGHAT, CDR2 FQNNGV. V was clipped by 0 bases and J by 3 bases, with 12 bases between them. This CDR3 reads CASSLEGGQGYEQYF. CDR3 DNA: TGTGCCAGCAGCTTAGAAGGGGGGCAGGGCTACGAGCAGTACTTC.

This chain joins TRBV5-1 and TRBJ2-3; D may be TRBD1 or TRBD2 (5 bases each). The CDR3 is 15 amino acids. Trimming took off 5 bases at V and 0 bases at J, with 13 bases between the two ends. The germline V gene encodes CDR1 SGHRS and CDR2 YFSETQ. The CDR3 protein is CASRVGGLSTDTQYF. The DNA of the CDR3 is TGCGCCAGCAGGGTTGGGGGTCTTAGCACAGATACGCAGTATTTT.

V and J are TRBV9 and TRBJ2-4, with a possible D match to TRBD2 (5 bases). The CDR3 loop spans 15 amino acids. The germline CDR1 and CDR2 sequences are SGDLS and YYNGEE. With 0 bases removed from V and 6 bases from J, the gap between germline ends came to 13 bases. CDR3 region: CASSVDPSPGNIQYF. CDR3 sequence (DNA): TGTGCCAGCAGCGTAGACCCTAGCCCAGGAAACATTCAGTACTTC.

The chain carries TRBV15 and TRBJ1-4; tentative D call: TRBD1 (5 bases). The V gene's germline CDR1 is LNHNV and CDR2 YYDKDF (reference sequence). The germline V and J ends were trimmed by 5 bases and 5 bases, with 12 bases remaining between them. This CDR3 comprises 14 residues. In DNA, the CDR3 is TGTGCCACCAGCTACTTGGGGACCAATGAAAAACTGTTTTTT. As protein: CATSYLGTNEKLFF.

The V and J genes are TRBV10-3 and TRBJ2-2; TRBD2 is a possible D gene (6 bases). The CDR3 runs to 13 residues. Per the germline V gene, CDR1 is ENHRY and CDR2 is SYGVKD. V was shortened by 6 bases and J by 6 bases, with 11 bases between the two germline ends. CDR3 coding DNA: TGTGCCATCAGCTGGACGGGAGCCGGGGAGCTGTTTTTT. It translates to CAISWTGAGELFF.

The J gene is TRBJ1-4, the V gene TRBV18; the match to TRBD1 covers 10 bases. Germline values: CDR1 KGHSH, CDR2 LQKENI. CDR3 length: 16 amino acids. V lost 5 bases and J lost 5; bases outside the gene matches: 8. The CDR3, as DNA: TGTGCCAGCTCATCAAACCCGGGACAGGGGAATGAAAAACTGTTTTTT. Its translation is CASSSNPGQGNEKLFF.

The rearrangement joins TRBV15 to TRBJ1-5; a possible D gene is TRBD1 (6 bases). The CDR3 loop spans 16 amino acids. V lost 0 bases and J lost 4, with 13 bases in between. From germline, CDR1 is LNHNV and CDR2 YYDKDF (reference sequence). CDR3 nucleotides: TGTGCCACCAGCAGAGATGGGATCAGGGGTAATCAGCCCCAGCATTTT. This codes for CATSRDGIRGNQPQHF.

The chain carries TRBV11-2 and TRBJ1-2, with D perhaps TRBD1 (6 bases). CDR1 SGHAT and CDR2 FQNNGV come from the germline V gene. This CDR3 spans 14 amino acids. The V gene lost 0 bases and the J gene lost 7 bases, with 12 bases spanning the gap. CDR3 amino acids: CASSLDPGASGYTF. Written as DNA, the CDR3 is TGTGCCAGCAGCTTAGACCCGGGGGCTAGTGGCTACACCTTC.

CDR3 coding DNA: TGTGCCAGCCGCTCCCTAACCGGACTAGCGGAACAGGAGCAGTACTTC. Translation gives CASRSLTGLAEQEQYF. This chain uses TRBV28 with TRBJ2-7, with 10 positions matching TRBD2. V lost 8 bases, J lost 7 bases, and 17 bases stayed unmatched. Per germline, CDR1 MDHEN and CDR2 SYDVKM. CDR3 length: 16 residues. The variable domain in full, completed from reference TRBV28 and TRBJ2-7, reads DVKVTQSSRYLVKRTGEKVFLECVQDMDHENMFWYRQDPGLGLRLIYFSYDVKMKEKGDIPEGYSVSREKKERFSLILESASTNQTSMYLCASRSLTGLAEQEQYFGPGTRLTVT.

The rearrangement links TRBV6-5 to TRBJ2-1; 8 nucleotides match TRBD1. The CDR3 is 15 amino acids. Germline V gene lookup returns CDR1 MNHEY and CDR2 SVGAGI. The ends lost 5 bases at V and 7 bases at J; junction bases unmatched: 10. CDR3 region: CASSRGQGPLNEQFF. The CDR3 nucleotides read TGTGCCAGCAGTCGCGGACAGGGTCCTTTAAATGAGCAGTTCTTC.

This chain links TRBV4-1 with TRBJ1-1, with D tentatively TRBD1 (5 bases). The CDR3 is 14 amino acids. Between the trimmed V and J ends, which lost 3 bases and 4 bases, there was a span of 12 bases. CDR1 is MGHRA and CDR2 is YSYEKL in the germline V gene. The CDR3, as DNA: TGCGCCAGCAGCCACCCTTCAGGGCCCACTGAAGCTTTCTTT. Translating it yields CASSHPSGPTEAFF.

The rearrangement links TRBV19 to TRBJ2-3; 8 bases match TRBD2. CDR1 LNHDA and CDR2 SQIVND come from the germline V gene (reference sequence). V dropped 4 bases and J dropped 4; count of bases not matched to a gene: 7. The CDR3 extends over 15 amino acids. CDR3 nucleotide sequence: TGTGCCAGTAGTACCGCGCGGGGGGCGCCAGATACGCAGTATTTT. It encodes CASSTARGAPDTQYF.

The rearrangement uses TRBV7-2 and TRBJ2-3; 11 bases fit TRBD2. CDR3 length: 13 residues. The junction had 1 base not matched to a gene; V was cut back by 7 bases and J by 4 bases. In germline, CDR1 is SGHTA, CDR2 FQGNSA. The CDR3 sequence: CASISGGADTQYF. In nucleotides, the CDR3 is TGTGCCAGCATTAGCGGGGGGGCAGATACGCAGTATTTT.

The V gene is TRBV5-5, the J gene TRBJ1-5; 9 bases align to TRBD1. The CDR3 contains 15 residues. The V gene's germline CDR1 is SGHKS and CDR2 YYEKEE (reference sequence). V was clipped by 0 bases and J by 5 bases; unmatched bases: 3. The CDR3 DNA sequence: TGTGCCAGCAGCTTGGACAGGGGGCCTCATCAGCCCCAGCATTTT. Protein product: CASSLDRGPHQPQHF.